This TCR beta chain is from a study of CXCR3-negative and CXCR3-positive naive CD8 T cells. Study-level findings and limits: Memory CD8+ cells showed much lower diversity, while both naive subsets displayed comparably high diversity. More hydrophobic TRB CDR3s were found in CXCR3-positive naive cells than in CXCR3-negative naive cells. Cryopreserved PBMCs had partly decreased CXCR3 expression; fresh PBMCs were used in most assays. TRBV-TRBJ usage was alike in naive CXCR3-negative and CXCR3-positive cells but differed in memory cells.

The libraries of TRB cDNA were prepared using 5' RACE with UMI labels. TCRdb reworked the 5' RACE reads into one entry per CDR3 protein, no DNA. The sample totals approximately 88,000 distinct CDR3 sequences. The CDR3 has 18 residues. In germline, CDR1 is KGHDR, CDR2 SFDVKD. As concerns this clonotype: Its antigen is not known.

What was sequenced was naive CXCR3+ CD8+ T cells from blood. Subset reported: CD45RO-CCR7+CD27+CD95- naive CD8+ T cells expressing CXCR3 (TNR3+). This chain uses TRBV24-1 with TRBJ2-1; the D gene TCRdb calls, TRBD2, cannot be checked with no DNA. This receptor was obtained from a human donor in good health. Some clones in this sample may be carry-over from other donors' samples. CDR3 sequence: CATSDLRRSGGASNEQFF.